The 13 T cell receptor beta chains below come from one sample, sequenced in a study of molecular identifiers for immune sequencing clone quantification. TCRdb reanalysed the PCR reads using MiXCR and keeps one entry per CDR3 protein. Here the sample spans 6,000 to 9,500 distinct CDR3 sequences, approximately 35% being singletons. The source material was naive CD8+ T cells from blood, with Jurkat cell RNA spiked in. The subset was: FACS-sorted CD8+CD4-CCR7+CD45RA+ naive T cells. The receptors stem from a human donor in good health. Some libraries in this study had Jurkat cell RNA spiked in.

The V and J genes are TRBV16 and TRBJ1-2; D unresolved. CDR3 size: 14 residues. CDR1 is KGHSY and CDR2 is FQNENV in the germline V gene. The V end was cut by 0 bases, the J end by 0 bases, with 5 bases between. The CDR3 reads CASSQSTANYGYTF. DNA for the CDR3: TGTGCCAGCAGCCAATCCACAGCTAACTATGGCTACACCTTC.

The chain employs TRBV19 and TRBJ1-1; D perhaps matches TRBD1 (6 bases). Germline V CDR1 and CDR2: LNHDA, SQIVND (reference sequence). The CDR3 runs to 14 residues. The ends were cut back, 3 bases at V and 4 bases at J, with 12 bases in the middle. In nucleotides, the CDR3 is TGTGCCAGTAGTATCACAGGGCGGGTCACTGAAGCTTTCTTT. It is translated as CASSITGRVTEAFF.

The sample holds a few counts of this clonotype. The rearrangement uses TRBV18 and TRBJ2-2, with 8 bases lining up with TRBD2. From germline, CDR1 is KGHSH and CDR2 LQKENI. The CDR3 contains 15 residues. The ends lost 3 bases at V and 1 base at J; junction bases unmatched: 1. The CDR3: CASSPSGRNTGELFF. In nucleotides, the CDR3 is TGTGCCAGCTCACCGAGCGGGAGGAACACCGGGGAGCTGTTTTTT.

This clonotype was seen a few times. V is TRBV15 and J is TRBJ2-5, with 13 positions matching TRBD2. This CDR3 is 16 amino acids long. CDR1 is LNHNV, CDR2 YYDKDF, per germline (reference sequence). V trimming: 4 bases; J trimming: 4 bases; junction bases outside the gene matches: 6. CDR3: CATSTRTSGSSETQYF. The CDR3 coding sequence is TGTGCCACCAGCACTAGGACTAGCGGGAGTTCAGAGACCCAGTACTTC.

On this clonotype: This sequence may be a read error, since a much larger clone differs from it by one base. This chain connects TRBV6-5 to TRBJ2-5; TRBD1 matches at 9 bases. This CDR3 region has 18 residues. Germline V lookup: CDR1 MNHEY, CDR2 SVGAGI. The chain's CDR3 is CASSRPGQGYSRQETLYF. CDR3 DNA sequence: TGTGCCAGCAGTCGTCCGGGACAGGGCTATTCGCGTCAAGAGACCCTGTACTTC.

By share of the sample, this clonotype is medium-sized. The V call is TRBV7-9, the J call TRBJ1-4; perhaps TRBD1 as D (5 bases). The CDR3 is 15 amino acids. From germline, CDR1 is SEHNR and CDR2 FQNEAQ (reference sequence). Trimming took off 4 bases at V and 9 bases at J, with 18 bases between the two ends. This chain's CDR3 is CASSSPGPQEKKLFF. The CDR3 DNA follows: TGTGCCAGCAGCTCTCCGGGACCCCAGGAGAAAAAACTGTTTTTT.

In its sample, this clonotype was seen a few times. The chain carries TRBV19 and TRBJ1-5, with D possibly matching TRBD1 (5 bases). The CDR3 covers 12 residues. In germline, CDR1 is LNHDA, CDR2 SQIVND (reference sequence). V lost 3 bases and J lost 15, with 15 bases in between. The chain's CDR3 is CASSMGTDPGHF. The CDR3 region has the DNA TGTGCCAGTAGTATGGGGACGGACCCAGGGCATTTT.

Comment on this clonotype: This may be a read error, as it is one base from a much larger clone. Lacking the conserved final phenylalanine or tryptophan, this CDR3 likely reflects a read error. The rearrangement uses TRBV5-1 and TRBJ2-6, with no clear D. Germline CDR1 reads SGHRS; CDR2 reads YFSETQ. The CDR3 is made up of 13 amino acids. Between the trimmed V and J ends, which lost 8 bases and 4 bases, there was a span of 10 bases. DNA of the CDR3: TGCGCCAGGGGTTGGTCCGGGGCCAACGTCCTGACTTCC. This sequence encodes CARGWSGANVLTS.

The genes are TRBV27 and TRBJ2-1, with no clear D. The CDR3 is 11 residues long. Germline lookup yields CDR1 MNHEY and CDR2 SMNVEV (reference sequence). The germline V and J ends were trimmed by 6 bases and 4 bases, with 4 bases remaining between them. The CDR3 reads CASSRYNEQFF. The CDR3 DNA sequence: TGTGCCAGCAGCCGATACAATGAGCAGTTCTTC.

The chain is built from TRBV7-6 and TRBJ1-5, with D possibly matching TRBD1 (5 bases). Germline CDR1 SGHVS, CDR2 FNYEAQ. The V end lost 2 bases, the J end lost 3 bases, and 8 bases lay between the germline ends. There are 14 residues in the CDR3. CDR3 residues: CASSLWGPNQPQHF. DNA for the CDR3: TGTGCCAGCAGCTTATGGGGCCCCAATCAGCCCCAGCATTTT.

J is TRBJ1-1 and V is TRBV19; D might be TRBD1 (6 bases). CDR3 size: 12 residues. Trimming shortened V by 11 bases and J by 2 bases, and 12 bases separated the two germline ends. The germline V gene encodes CDR1 LNHDA and CDR2 SQIVND (reference sequence). CDR3 DNA sequence: TGTGCCTGCGTGACAGGCAACACTGAAGCTTTCTTT. Translation gives CACVTGNTEAFF. Looking up the rest from reference TRBV19 and TRBJ1-1 gives the full variable domain: DGGITQSPKYLFRKEGQNVTLSCEQNLNHDAMYWYRQDPGQGLRLIYYSQIVNDFQKGDIAEGYSVSREKKESFPLTVTSAQKNPTAFYLCACVTGNTEAFFGQGTRLTVV.

Points on this clonotype: One end of the junction varies from germline; a read error may be responsible. The chain combines TRBV7-9 with TRBJ2-3, with unresolved D. Germline V CDR1 and CDR2: SEHNR, FQNEAQ (reference sequence). The CDR3 contains 14 residues. CDR3 DNA sequence: TGTGCCAGCAGAGTACCTATGGGCACAGCTACGCAGTATTTT. Translated: CASRVPMGTATQYF.

This clonotype occurred a few times. V usage is TRBV7-2 and J usage is TRBJ2-7; D possibly corresponds to TRBD2 (5 bases). This CDR3 spans 14 amino acids. The germline V gene has CDR1 SGHTA and CDR2 FQGNSA. V was clipped by 2 bases and J by 4 bases, with 12 bases between them. The CDR3 bases are TGTGCCAGCAGCTTACTCGCGGGTGGGTACGAGCAGTACTTC. This sequence encodes CASSLLAGGYEQYF.